A single sample is the source of the 9 T cell receptor beta chains below, sequenced in a study of T cells in Graves' hyperthyroidism and ophthalmopathy. Amplified TCR beta CDR3 regions derived from RNA transcripts. Using the HTBI primer set, a first-round RT-PCR was run on the TCR CDR3. TCRdb reanalysed the multiplex PCR reads using MiXCR and keeps one entry per CDR3 protein. The sample carries more than 500,000 distinct CDR3 sequences, roughly 14% recorded once. Sample: blood. The receptor set was obtained from a woman in her 40s with Graves' ophthalmopathy.

This clonotype was found many times. This chain links TRBV6-1 with TRBJ2-7; 10 bases match TRBD1. CDR1 and CDR2 (germline): MNHNS, SASEGT. The CDR3 is 16 residues long. The junction had 10 bases not matched to a gene; V was cut back by 2 bases and J by 6 bases. CDR3 bases: TGTGCCAGCAGTGAATCCCGGGACAGGGGAAGGGGCGAGCAGTACTTC. Residues: CASSESRDRGRGEQYF.

This clonotype occurred many times. The J gene is TRBJ2-7, the V gene TRBV7-2; D uncertain. Trimming cost V 5 bases and J 0 bases, with 11 bases left between them. This CDR3 is 14 amino acids long. From germline, CDR1 is SGHTA and CDR2 FQGNSA. The DNA of the CDR3 is TGTGCCAGCAGCGCGGACCCGAACTCCTACGAGCAGTACTTC. It translates to CASSADPNSYEQYF.

This clonotype was recorded many times. The V call is TRBV12-5, the J call TRBJ1-2, with 7 bases fitting TRBD1. Germline V gene sequence: CDR1 LGHNT, CDR2 FRNRAP. The junction had 8 bases not matched to a gene; V was cut back by 5 bases and J by 8 bases. The CDR3 runs to 13 residues. For the CDR3, the DNA is TGTGCTAGTGGTGGCCCAGGAGGGGGCGGCTACACCTTC. As protein: CASGGPGGGGYTF. Complete variable domain (other parts from reference TRBV12-5 and TRBJ1-2): DARVTQTPRHKVTEMGQEVTMRCQPILGHNTVFWYRQTMMQGLELLAYFRNRAPLDDSGMPKDRFSAEMPDATLATLKIQPSEPRDSAVYFCASGGPGGGGYTFGSGTRLTVV.

This clonotype was observed a handful of times. V and J are TRBV20-1 and TRBJ1-6; tentatively, D is TRBD1 (5 bases). Germline assignment: CDR1 DFQATT and CDR2 SNEGSKA (reference sequence). V dropped 0 bases and J dropped 7 bases, with 16 bases sitting between them. CDR3 length equals 16 residues. The CDR3 protein is CSARDVSRDLNSPLHF. The DNA for the CDR3 is TGCAGTGCTAGAGATGTCTCCCGGGACCTAAATTCACCCCTCCACTTT.

In its sample, this clonotype was seen a few times. DNA of the CDR3: TGTGCCAGTAGTACCCTGGGGGAGCGTGAGCCCCAGCATTTT. This gives the protein CASSTLGEREPQHF. This rearrangement joins TRBV19 to TRBJ1-5; possible D gene TRBD1, 5 bases. Germline V gene sequence: CDR1 LNHDA, CDR2 SQIVND (reference sequence). This CDR3 comprises 14 residues. Trimming removed 4 bases at V and 8 bases at J, with 15 bases between.

The chain uses TRBV28 and TRBJ2-5, with TRBD2 matching over 8 bases. Trimming removed 4 bases from V and 5 bases from J; junction bases left unmatched: 12. From germline, CDR1 is MDHEN and CDR2 SYDVKM. CDR3 length: 16 residues. The CDR3 spells CASSSSGTRDMETQYF. As DNA, the CDR3 is TGTGCCAGCAGTTCATCCGGGACTAGAGATATGGAGACCCAGTACTTC.

This clonotype was observed a few times. A read error is possible here, since a much larger clone lies one base away. This sequence joins TRBV6-2 or TRBV6-3 and TRBJ2-7; the match to TRBD2 covers 12 bases. The V segment lost 4 bases and the J segment 4 bases; nucleotides outside the gene matches: 5. This CDR3 has 15 residues. Germline V lookup: CDR1 MNHEY, CDR2 SVGEGT. CDR3 coding DNA: TGTGCCAGCAGTTCCTGGACTAGCGGGATGTACGAGCAGTACTTC. Its protein product is CASSSWTSGMYEQYF.

The chain recombines TRBV7-4 with TRBJ2-2, with 12 bases identical to TRBD2. After removal of 2 bases from V and 0 bases from J, the junction contained 13 bases not matched to a gene. This CDR3 has 21 amino acids. Germline values: CDR1 SGHVT, CDR2 SQSDAQ. CDR3 residues: CASSLWTGPWTSGANTGELFF. The CDR3, as DNA: TGTGCCAGCAGCTTATGGACAGGACCGTGGACTAGCGGGGCGAACACCGGGGAGCTGTTTTTT. The whole variable domain, filled in from reference TRBV7-4 and TRBJ2-2, reads GAGVSQSPRYKVAKRGRDVALRCDSISGHVTLYWYRQTLGQGSEVLTYSQSDAQRDKSGRPSGRFSAERPERSVSTLKIQRTEQGDSAVYLCASSLWTGPWTSGANTGELFFGEGSRLTVL.

This clonotype was seen ten or more times. J is TRBJ1-1 and V is TRBV29-1, with D uncertain. From germline, CDR1 is SQVTM and CDR2 ANQGSEA. The V end lost 0 bases, the J end lost 6 bases, and 5 bases lay between the germline ends. CDR3 length: 11 residues. Here the CDR3 reads CSVEDGAEAFF. In nucleotides, the CDR3 is TGCAGCGTTGAAGACGGCGCTGAAGCTTTCTTT.